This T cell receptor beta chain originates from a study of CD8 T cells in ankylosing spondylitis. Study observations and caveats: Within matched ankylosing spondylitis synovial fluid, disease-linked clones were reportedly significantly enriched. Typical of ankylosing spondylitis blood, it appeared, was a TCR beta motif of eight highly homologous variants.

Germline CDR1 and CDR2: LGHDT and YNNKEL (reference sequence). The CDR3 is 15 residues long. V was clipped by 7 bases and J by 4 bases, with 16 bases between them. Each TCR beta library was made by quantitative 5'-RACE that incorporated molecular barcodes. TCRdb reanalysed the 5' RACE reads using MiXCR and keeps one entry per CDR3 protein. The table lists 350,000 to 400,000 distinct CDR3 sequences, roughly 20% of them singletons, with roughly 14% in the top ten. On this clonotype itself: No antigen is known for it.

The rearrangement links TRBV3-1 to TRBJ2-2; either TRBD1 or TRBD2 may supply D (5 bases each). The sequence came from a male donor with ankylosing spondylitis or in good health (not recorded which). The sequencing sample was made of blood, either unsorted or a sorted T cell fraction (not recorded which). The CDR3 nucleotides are TGTGCCAGCATGGACACCCTCCGGGGCACCGGGGAGCTGTTTTTT. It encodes CASMDTLRGTGELFF. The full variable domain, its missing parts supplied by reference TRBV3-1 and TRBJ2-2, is DTAVSQTPKYLVTQMGNDKSIKCEQNLGHDTMYWYKQDSKKFLKIMFSYNNKELIINETVPNRFSPKSPDKAHLNLHINSLELGDSAVYFCASMDTLRGTGELFFGEGSRLTVL.